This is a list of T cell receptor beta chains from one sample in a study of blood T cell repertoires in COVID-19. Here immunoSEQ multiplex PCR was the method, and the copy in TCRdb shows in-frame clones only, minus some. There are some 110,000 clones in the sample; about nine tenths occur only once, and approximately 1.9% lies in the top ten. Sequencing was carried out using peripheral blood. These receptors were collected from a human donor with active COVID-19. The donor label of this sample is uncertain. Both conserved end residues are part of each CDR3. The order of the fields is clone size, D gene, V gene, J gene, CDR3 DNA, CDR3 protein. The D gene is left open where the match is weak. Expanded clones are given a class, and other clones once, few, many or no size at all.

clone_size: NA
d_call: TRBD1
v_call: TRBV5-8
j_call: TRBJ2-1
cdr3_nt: TGTGCCAGCAGCCCGGGACAGGAATACAATGAGCAGTTCTTC
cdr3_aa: CASSPGQEYNEQFF

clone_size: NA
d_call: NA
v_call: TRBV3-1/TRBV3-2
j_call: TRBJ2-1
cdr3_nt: TGTGCCAGCAGCCAAGGTTTGGGGCCTTACAATGAGCAGTTCTTC
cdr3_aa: CASSQGLGPYNEQFF

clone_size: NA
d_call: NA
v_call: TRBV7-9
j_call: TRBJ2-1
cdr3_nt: TGTGCCAGCAGCCCCCGGTCTAGCAATGAGCAGTTCTTC
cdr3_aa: CASSPRSSNEQFF

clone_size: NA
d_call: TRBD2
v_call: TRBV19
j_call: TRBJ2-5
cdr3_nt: TGTGCCAGTAGTATGAGCGGGGGTCAAGAGACCCAGTACTTC
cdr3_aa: CASSMSGGQETQYF

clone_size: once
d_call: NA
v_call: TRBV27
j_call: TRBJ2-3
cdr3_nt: TGTGCCAGCAGTCCCCGAACGATCTTTAGCCGGGGGCAGTATTTT
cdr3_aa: CASSPRTIFSRGQYF

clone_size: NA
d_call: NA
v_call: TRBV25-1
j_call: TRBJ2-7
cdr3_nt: TGTGCCAGCAGTGAATTCTTTGACAGTCGTAAGTACTTC
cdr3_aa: CASSEFFDSRKYF

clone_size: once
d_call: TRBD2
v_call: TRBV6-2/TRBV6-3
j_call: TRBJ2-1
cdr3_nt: TGTGCCAGCAGTTTAACTAGCGGTCGCTCCTACAATGAGCAGTTCTTC
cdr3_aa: CASSLTSGRSYNEQFF

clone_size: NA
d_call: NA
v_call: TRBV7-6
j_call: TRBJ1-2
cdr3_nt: TGTGCCAGCAGCTTAGGCGTTGCAGGGGTCGGTCGGGGAGATGGCTACACCTTC
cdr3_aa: CASSLGVAGVGRGDGYTF

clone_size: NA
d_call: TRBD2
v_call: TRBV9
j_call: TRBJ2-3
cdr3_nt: TGTGCCAGCAGCGCAAGTAGCGGGGGAGGCACAGATACGCAGTATTTT
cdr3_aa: CASSASSGGGTDTQYF

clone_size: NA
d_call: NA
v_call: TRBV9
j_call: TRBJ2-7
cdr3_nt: TGTGCCAGCAGCCAGGGACTTACCTACGAGCAGTACTTC
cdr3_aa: CASSQGLTYEQYF

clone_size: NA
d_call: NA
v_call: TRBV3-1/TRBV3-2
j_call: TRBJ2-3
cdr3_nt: TGTGCCAGCAGCCAAGCCCCAAACGCTAGGACAGATACGCAGTATTTT
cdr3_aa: CASSQAPNARTDTQYF

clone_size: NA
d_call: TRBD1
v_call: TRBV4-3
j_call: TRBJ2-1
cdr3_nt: TGCGCCAGCAGCCAAGATCTCGGACAGGGGGCGTGGATTGCTGAGCAGTTCTTC
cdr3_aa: CASSQDLGQGAWIAEQFF

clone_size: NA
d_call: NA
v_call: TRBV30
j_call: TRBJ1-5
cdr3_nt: TGTGCCTGGAGCACTGTCTCCAATCAGCCCCAGCATTTT
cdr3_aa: CAWSTVSNQPQHF

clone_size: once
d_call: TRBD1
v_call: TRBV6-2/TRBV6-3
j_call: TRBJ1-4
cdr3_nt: TGTGCCAGCAGTTACTCGTACTTGTTGCGACAGGGGAATGAAAAACTGTTTTTT
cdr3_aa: CASSYSYLLRQGNEKLFF

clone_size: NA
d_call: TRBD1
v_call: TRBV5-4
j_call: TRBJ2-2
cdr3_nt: TGTGCCAGCAAAACAGGGGGCGGGAACACCGGGGAGCTGTTTTTT
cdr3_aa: CASKTGGGNTGELFF

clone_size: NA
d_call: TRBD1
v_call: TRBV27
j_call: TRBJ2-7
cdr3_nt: TGTGCCAGCAGTTTACCGGGACAGGGAACGGAGCAGTACTTC
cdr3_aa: CASSLPGQGTEQYF

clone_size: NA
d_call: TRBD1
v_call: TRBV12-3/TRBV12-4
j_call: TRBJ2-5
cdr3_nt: TGTGCCAGCAGGCTACAGGGGGAAGAGACCCAGTACTTC
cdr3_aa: CASRLQGEETQYF

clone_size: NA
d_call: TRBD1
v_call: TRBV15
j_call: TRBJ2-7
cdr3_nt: TGTGCCACCAGCAGAGATTTAAGGGACAGTTCCTACGAGCAGTACTTC
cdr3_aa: CATSRDLRDSSYEQYF

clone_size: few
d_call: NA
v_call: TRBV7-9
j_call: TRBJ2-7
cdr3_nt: TGTGCCAGCAGCTCTACAGGCTCCTACGAGCAGTACTTC
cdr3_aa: CASSSTGSYEQYF

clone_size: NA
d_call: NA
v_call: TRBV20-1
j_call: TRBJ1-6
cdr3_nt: TGCAGTGCTAGTCCGAGCGCCGTCCGGTCACCCCTCCACTTT
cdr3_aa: CSASPSAVRSPLHF

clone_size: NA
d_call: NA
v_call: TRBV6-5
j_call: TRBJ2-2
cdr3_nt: TGTGCCACTTACCAGACAGCCACCGGGGAGCTGTTTTTT
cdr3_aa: CATYQTATGELFF

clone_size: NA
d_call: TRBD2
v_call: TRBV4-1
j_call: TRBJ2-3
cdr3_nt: TGCGCCAGCAGCCAAGATTGGCGGGGGGGGATAGATACGCAGTATTTT
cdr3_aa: CASSQDWRGGIDTQYF

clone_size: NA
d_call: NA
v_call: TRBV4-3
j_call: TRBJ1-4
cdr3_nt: TGCGCCAGCAGCCAAGATCCTTTTCTAGGGGCGAATGAAAAACTGTTTTTT
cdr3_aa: CASSQDPFLGANEKLFF

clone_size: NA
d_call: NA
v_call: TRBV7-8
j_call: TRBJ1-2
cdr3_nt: TGTGCCAGCAGCTTATCGGGTAGGGGCCCTAGCTATGGCTACACCTTC
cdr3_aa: CASSLSGRGPSYGYTF

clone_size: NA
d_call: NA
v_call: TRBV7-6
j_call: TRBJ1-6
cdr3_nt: TGTGCCAGCAGCTTATCGGGGTCGGGTGTTTCACCCCTCCACTTT
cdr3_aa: CASSLSGSGVSPLHF

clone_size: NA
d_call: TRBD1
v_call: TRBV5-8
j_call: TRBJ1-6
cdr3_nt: TGTGCCAGCAGCTTCGACAGGGGCAATTCACCCCTCCACTTT
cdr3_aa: CASSFDRGNSPLHF